This passage covers 21 T cell receptor beta chains from one sample sequenced in a study of monozygotic twins with inflammatory bowel disease. TCRdb re-called the 5' RACE reads and shows each CDR3 protein once, DNA omitted. The table lists 160,000 or so distinct CDR3 sequences. The source material was blood. The receptors shown here come from a human donor with ulcerative colitis or Crohn's disease, or a healthy co-twin of an affected twin (not recorded which).

Here the CDR3 reads CASSDGASPYNEQFF. This chain uses TRBV25-1 with TRBJ2-1; there is no DNA to check the TCRdb D call of TRBD1. CDR1 is MGHDK, CDR2 SYGVNS, per germline. This CDR3 spans 15 amino acids.

V usage is TRBV20-1 and J usage is TRBJ1-5; TCRdb proposes TRBD1, but this gene call is untestable without DNA. The CDR3 runs 14 residues. CDR1 and CDR2 from the germline V gene are DFQATT and SNEGSKA (reference sequence). The CDR3 spells CSARGGNSNQPQHF.

This chain uses TRBV6-4 with TRBJ2-2; the D call from TCRdb, TRBD1, cannot be confirmed without DNA. CDR3 length equals 15 residues. Per germline, CDR1 MRHNA and CDR2 SNTAGT. The CDR3 sequence is CASSDSGVGSGELFF.

This chain links TRBV20-1 with TRBJ2-3. Germline V gene data show CDR1 as DFQATT and CDR2 as SNEGSKA (reference sequence). CDR3 length: 12 residues. Here the CDR3 reads CSARESTDTQYF.

V is TRBV5-8 and J is TRBJ1-1; TCRdb outputs TRBD1, but without DNA this stays unchecked. The CDR3 has 16 amino acids. Germline V gene lookup returns CDR1 SGHTS and CDR2 YDEGEE. The CDR3 loop reads CASSLRPHRADTEAFF.

The genes are TRBV20-1 and TRBJ2-3. This CDR3 comprises 15 residues. The V gene's germline CDR1 is DFQATT and CDR2 SNEGSKA (reference sequence). This CDR3 is CSARGVTSSTDTQYF.

V gene TRBV28 combines with J gene TRBJ1-5; TCRdb calls TRBD1, which cannot be checked without DNA. The CDR3 has 15 amino acids. Germline loops: CDR1 MDHEN, CDR2 SYDVKM. The CDR3 is CASSFGDRDNQPQHF.

The rearrangement joins TRBV7-9 to TRBJ1-3; with no DNA, the TCRdb D assignment of TRBD1 cannot be verified. This CDR3 is 17 amino acids long. Germline V lookup: CDR1 SEHNR, CDR2 FQNEAQ (reference sequence). The CDR3 protein is CASSAPPGRKTGNTIYF.

The genes are TRBV13 and TRBJ2-2; the D call of TRBD2 rests on TCRdb alone, since no DNA is present to check it. The CDR3 extends over 18 amino acids. Germline V CDR1 and CDR2: PRHDT, FYEKMQ (reference sequence). CDR3 sequence: CASSYGTRLDPNTGELFF.

This chain joins TRBV10-3 and TRBJ1-4; TCRdb outputs TRBD1, but without DNA this stays unchecked. The CDR3 is 12 amino acids. Germline CDR1 reads ENHRY; CDR2 reads SYGVKD. Here the CDR3 reads CATRTGDEKLFF.

The CDR3 loop reads CASSGTSGSSYNEQFF. The chain recombines TRBV7-8 with TRBJ2-1; TCRdb's D gene call, TRBD2, goes unchecked for lack of DNA. From germline, CDR1 is SGHVS and CDR2 FQNEAQ. This CDR3 has 16 amino acids.

V gene TRBV5-1 combines with J gene TRBJ2-7; TCRdb's assignment of TRBD1 cannot be checked, as there is no DNA. Looked up from germline, CDR1 is SGHRS and CDR2 is YFSETQ. This CDR3 region has 14 residues. CDR3 residues: CASTVTGNWDEQYF.

The CDR3 loop is CASSLDSEREGFWADTQYF. This chain links TRBV11-2 with TRBJ2-3; TCRdb indicates TRBD2, and absent DNA this call remains unverified. The CDR3 spans 19 residues. The germline V gene encodes CDR1 SGHAT and CDR2 FQNNGV.

The V gene is TRBV6-2 or TRBV6-3, the J gene TRBJ2-7; TCRdb's assignment of TRBD1 cannot be checked, as there is no DNA. Germline assignment: CDR1 MNHEY and CDR2 SVGEGT. The CDR3 totals 17 residues. The CDR3 sequence is CASSYSPSRGLSYEQYF.

The rearrangement links TRBV2 to TRBJ2-3. The CDR3 runs 14 residues. Germline lookup yields CDR1 SNHLY and CDR2 FYNNEI. CDR3 protein: CASTPNSSTDTQYF.

The rearrangement joins TRBV6-1 to TRBJ2-1; TCRdb's D call of TRBD1 is untestable without DNA. The germline V gene has CDR1 MNHNS and CDR2 SASEGT. The CDR3 loop spans 14 amino acids. The chain's CDR3 is CAARGEGSYNEQFF.

This chain joins TRBV5-1 and TRBJ2-1; without DNA, the TCRdb call of TRBD2 cannot be checked. In germline, CDR1 is SGHRS, CDR2 YFSETQ. The CDR3 extends over 15 amino acids. The CDR3 loop is CASSLATAGVNEQFF.

V is TRBV4-1 and J is TRBJ1-4; TCRdb reports TRBD1, a call that lacks DNA to check it against. Germline-derived CDR1 and CDR2 are MGHRA and YSYEKL. The length of the CDR3 is 14 residues. The CDR3 is CASSTRTGHEKLFF.

The chain joins TRBV9 to TRBJ2-1; absent DNA, TCRdb's TRBD2 call cannot be checked. Germline values: CDR1 SGDLS, CDR2 YYNGEE. This CDR3 spans 15 amino acids. The CDR3 spells CASSSLGLAGREQFF. Full variable domain (missing parts from reference TRBV9 and TRBJ2-1): DSGVTQTPKHLITATGQRVTLRCSPRSGDLSVYWYQQSLDQGLQFLIQYYNGEERAKGNILERFSAQQFPDLHSELNLSSLELGDSALYFCASSSLGLAGREQFFGPGTRLTVL.

This rearrangement joins TRBV20-1 to TRBJ1-5; the TCRdb D gene call, TRBD1, has no DNA to confirm it. CDR3 size: 17 residues. Per the germline V gene, CDR1 is DFQATT and CDR2 is SNEGSKA (reference sequence). The CDR3 loop reads CSARGTSWGVGNQPQHF.

The genes are TRBV5-1 and TRBJ2-5; without DNA, the TCRdb call of TRBD1 cannot be checked. CDR1 is SGHRS, CDR2 YFSETQ, per germline. There are 15 residues in the CDR3. The CDR3 sequence is CASSFLWGREETQYF.